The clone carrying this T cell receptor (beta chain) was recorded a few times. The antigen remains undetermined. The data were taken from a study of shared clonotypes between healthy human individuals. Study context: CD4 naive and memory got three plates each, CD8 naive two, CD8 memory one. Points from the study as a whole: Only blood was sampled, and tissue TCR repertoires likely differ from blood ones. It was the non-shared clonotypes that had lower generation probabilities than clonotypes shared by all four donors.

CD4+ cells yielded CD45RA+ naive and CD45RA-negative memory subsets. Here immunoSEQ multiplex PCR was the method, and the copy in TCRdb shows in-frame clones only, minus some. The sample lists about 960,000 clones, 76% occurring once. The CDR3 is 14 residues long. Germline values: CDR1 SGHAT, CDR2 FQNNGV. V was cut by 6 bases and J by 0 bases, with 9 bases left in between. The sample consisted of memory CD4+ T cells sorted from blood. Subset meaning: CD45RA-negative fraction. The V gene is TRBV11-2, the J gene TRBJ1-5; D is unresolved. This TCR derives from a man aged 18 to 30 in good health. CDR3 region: CASSSGPSNQPQHF. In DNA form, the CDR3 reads TGTGCCAGCAGTTCAGGCCCTAGCAATCAGCCCCAGCATTTT.